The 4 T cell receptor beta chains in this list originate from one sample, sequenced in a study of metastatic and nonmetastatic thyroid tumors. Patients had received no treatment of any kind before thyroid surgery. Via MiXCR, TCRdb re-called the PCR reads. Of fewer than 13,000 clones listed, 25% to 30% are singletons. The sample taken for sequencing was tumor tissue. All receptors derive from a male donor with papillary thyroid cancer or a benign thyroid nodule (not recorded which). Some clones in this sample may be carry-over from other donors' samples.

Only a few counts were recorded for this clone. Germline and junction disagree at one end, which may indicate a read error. CDR3 residues: CASNPGGNQPQHF. CDR3 nucleotide sequence: TGTGCAAGCAACCCAGGGGGAAATCAGCCCCAGCATTTT. The chain joins TRBV6-1 to TRBJ1-5; 7 bases line up with TRBD1. The CDR3 runs to 13 residues. Germline CDR1 and CDR2: MNHNS and SASEGT.

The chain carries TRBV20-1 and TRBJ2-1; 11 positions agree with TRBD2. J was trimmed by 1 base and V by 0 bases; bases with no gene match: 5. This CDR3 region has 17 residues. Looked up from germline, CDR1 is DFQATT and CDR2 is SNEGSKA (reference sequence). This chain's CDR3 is CSARDPSGRTSYNEQFF. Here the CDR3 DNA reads TGCAGTGCTAGAGATCCTAGCGGGAGGACTTCCTACAATGAGCAGTTCTTC.

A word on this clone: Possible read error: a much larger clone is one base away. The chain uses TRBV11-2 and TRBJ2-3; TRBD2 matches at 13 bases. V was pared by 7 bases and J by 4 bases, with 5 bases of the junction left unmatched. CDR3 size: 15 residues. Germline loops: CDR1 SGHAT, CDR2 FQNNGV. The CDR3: CASIPGLAGADTQYF. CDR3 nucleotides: TGTGCCAGCATCCCCGGACTAGCGGGAGCAGATACGCAGTATTTT.

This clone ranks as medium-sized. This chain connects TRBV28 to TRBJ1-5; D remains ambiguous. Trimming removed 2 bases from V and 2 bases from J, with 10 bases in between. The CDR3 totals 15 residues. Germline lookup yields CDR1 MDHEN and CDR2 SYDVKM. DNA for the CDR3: TGTGCCAGCAGTTTAAGGTATTTTGGCAATCAGCCCCAGCATTTT. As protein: CASSLRYFGNQPQHF.